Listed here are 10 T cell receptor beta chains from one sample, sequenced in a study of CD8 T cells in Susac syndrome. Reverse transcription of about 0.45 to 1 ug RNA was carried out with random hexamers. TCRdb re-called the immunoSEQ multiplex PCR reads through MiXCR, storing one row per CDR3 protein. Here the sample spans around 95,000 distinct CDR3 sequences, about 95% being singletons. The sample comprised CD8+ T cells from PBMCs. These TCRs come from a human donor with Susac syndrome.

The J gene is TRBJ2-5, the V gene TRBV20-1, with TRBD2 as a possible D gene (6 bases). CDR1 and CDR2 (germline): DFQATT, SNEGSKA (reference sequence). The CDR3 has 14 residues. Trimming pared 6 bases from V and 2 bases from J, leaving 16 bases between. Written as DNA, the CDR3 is TGCAGTGCCTCAAAATCGGGGGTACAAGAGACCCAGTACTTC. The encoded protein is CSASKSGVQETQYF.

CDR3: CSVPEIQGGFDYGYTF. CDR3 coding DNA: TGCAGCGTTCCGGAAATACAGGGGGGCTTTGACTATGGCTACACCTTC. The gene calls are TRBV29-1 and TRBJ1-2; the match to TRBD1 covers 8 bases. CDR1 and CDR2 (germline): SQVTM, ANQGSEA. This CDR3 is built from 16 residues. V shed 5 bases, J shed 3 bases, and the junction held 14 bases outside the gene matches.

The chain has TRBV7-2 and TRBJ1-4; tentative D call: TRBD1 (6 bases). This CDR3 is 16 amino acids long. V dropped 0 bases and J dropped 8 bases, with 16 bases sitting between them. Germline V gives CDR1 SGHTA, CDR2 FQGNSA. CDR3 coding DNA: TGTGCCAGCAGCTTAGCCCCGCAGGGGAGAGGCGAAAAACTGTTTTTT. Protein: CASSLAPQGRGEKLFF.

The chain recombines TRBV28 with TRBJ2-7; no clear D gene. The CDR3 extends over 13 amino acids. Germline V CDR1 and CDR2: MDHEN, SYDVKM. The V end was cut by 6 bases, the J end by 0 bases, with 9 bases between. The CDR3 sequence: CASRAESSYEQYF. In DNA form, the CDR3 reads TGTGCCAGCAGGGCCGAGAGCTCCTACGAGCAGTACTTC.

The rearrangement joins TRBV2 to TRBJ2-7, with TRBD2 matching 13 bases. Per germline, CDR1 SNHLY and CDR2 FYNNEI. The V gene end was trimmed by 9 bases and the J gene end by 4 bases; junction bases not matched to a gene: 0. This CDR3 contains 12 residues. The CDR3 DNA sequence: TGTGCCAGGGGACTAGCGGGGTACGAGCAGTACTTC. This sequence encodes CARGLAGYEQYF.

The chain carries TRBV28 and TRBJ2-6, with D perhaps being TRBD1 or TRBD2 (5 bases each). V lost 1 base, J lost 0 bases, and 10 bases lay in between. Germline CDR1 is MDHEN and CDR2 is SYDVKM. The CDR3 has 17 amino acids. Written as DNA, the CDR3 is TGTGCCAGCAGTTTATTTGGGGACCTCTCTGGGGCCAACGTCCTGACTTTC. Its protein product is CASSLFGDLSGANVLTF.

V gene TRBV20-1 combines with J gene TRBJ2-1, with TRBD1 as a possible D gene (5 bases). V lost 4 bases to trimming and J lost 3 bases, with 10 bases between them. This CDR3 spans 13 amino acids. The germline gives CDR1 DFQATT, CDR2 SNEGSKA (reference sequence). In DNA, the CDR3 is TGCAGTGCTATCCGACAGCACTACAATGAGCAGTTCTTC. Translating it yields CSAIRQHYNEQFF.

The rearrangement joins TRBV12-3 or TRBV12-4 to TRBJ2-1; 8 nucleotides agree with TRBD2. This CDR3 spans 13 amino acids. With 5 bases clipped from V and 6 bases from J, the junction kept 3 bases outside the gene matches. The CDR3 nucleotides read TGTGCCAGCAGTGGGGGACTAGTCAATGAGCAGTTCTTC. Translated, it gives CASSGGLVNEQFF.

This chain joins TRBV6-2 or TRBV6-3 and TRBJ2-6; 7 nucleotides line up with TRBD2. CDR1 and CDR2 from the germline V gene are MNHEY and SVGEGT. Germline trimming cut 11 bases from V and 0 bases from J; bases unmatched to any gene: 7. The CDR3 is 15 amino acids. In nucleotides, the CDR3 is TGTGCCCACCGTCCGGGGGGCTCTGGGGCCAACGTCCTGACTTTC. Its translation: CAHRPGGSGANVLTF.

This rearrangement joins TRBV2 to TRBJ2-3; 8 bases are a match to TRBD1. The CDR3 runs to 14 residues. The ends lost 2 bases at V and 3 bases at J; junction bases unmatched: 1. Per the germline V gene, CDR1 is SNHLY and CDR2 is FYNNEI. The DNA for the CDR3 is TGTGCCAGCAGTGAACAGGGGGCAACAGATACGCAGTATTTT. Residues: CASSEQGATDTQYF. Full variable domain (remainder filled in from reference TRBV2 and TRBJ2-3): EPEVTQTPSHQVTQMGQEVILRCVPISNHLYFYWYRQILGQKVEFLVSFYNNEISEKSEIFDDQFSVERPDGSNFTLKIRSTKLEDSAMYFCASSEQGATDTQYFGPGTRLTVL.